This T cell receptor (beta chain) is from a study of cytomegalovirus exposure and HLA in healthy donors (dated by TCRdb to 2015 to 2018). A note on the overall study: In an earlier analysis of under 750 of the donors, around 290 Gb of sequence data and some 120 million unique TCR beta sequences from about 190 million T cells were reported. An earlier analysis of nearly 600 of the donors applied high-throughput TCR beta sequencing to assess whether each TCR beta V gene segment acted as functional or pseudogenic. The study aimed to test whether signatures of past pathogen exposure could be identified by cataloging public T cell receptors. Using immunosequencing, the study profiled T cell repertoires from 550 to 750 subjects and related those repertoires to cytomegalovirus serostatus. Approximately 310 gigabases of sequencing data and 70 million to 100 million unique TCR sequences made up an early release that covered fewer than 650 HLA-typed donors. Besides the first cohort of 666 subjects, a separate validation cohort made up of 120 different subjects was used. Of the roughly 400 genotyped donors, approximately 83% fell in the genetic ancestry cluster associated with self-reported Caucasian donors. Roughly five DR-DQ haplotypes were treated as single units for association and clustering because of strong linkage in the cohort. Every discovery cohort repertoire had been produced on one sequencing platform. Typing coverage varied by locus: roughly 629-640 donors for A, B, C, DRB1 and DQB1; more than 500 for DQA1; about 600 for DPA1; about 450 for DPB1. To study patterns of TCR occurrence, a later analysis re-analyzed previously published TCR beta repertoires from hundreds of donors and added high-resolution HLA genotyping. Genome-wide SNP genotypes for about 60% of the roughly 670 donors were used in a later genetic analysis, which treated that subset as a discovery cohort. In the later analysis, no new phenotypic data were used to find candidate immune exposures; instead, reliance was placed on TCR beta sequences and their occurrence across donors. Alongside the repertoire data, information on donor age, sex, ethnicity and CMV serostatus was compiled. The study combined high-throughput TCR immunosequencing, statistical association of individual TCRs with disease status, and machine learning to predict cytomegalovirus infection status. On average, 235,054 unique TCR beta nucleotide sequences were sequenced per donor among several hundred genotyped donors of the cohort, with roughly 20% of those sequences being non-productive. HLA typing covered class I and class II loci at four-digit resolution.

Libraries came from the immunoSEQ multiplex PCR assay. A mixture of 60 forward primers for TCR Vbeta segments and 13 reverse primers for TCR Jbeta segments was used in the multiplex PCR. A multiplex PCR assay on genomic DNA amplified the CDR3 region of rearranged TCR beta genes. The Illumina HiSeq System was used to sequence the amplified TCR beta libraries as 87-base-pair reads. As for how the authors treated the data: In a later analysis, 80 million or so unique TCR beta chains were counted across the roughly 610 repertoires, and roughly 11 million of these chains were shared by at least two donors. Raw reads were error-corrected and collapsed into unique sequences by a nearest-neighbor algorithm in which closely related sequences were merged to remove PCR and sequencing errors. Alignment of CDR3 sequences to IMGT reference sequences was used to assign V, D and J gene segments. For a sequence to be retained, a match of at least six nucleotides was required to both a V gene segment and a J gene segment. A rearrangement was called productive if the CDR3 had no stop codons and remained in frame with V and J, and every other rearrangement was called non-productive. CDR3 was defined by IMGT convention, running from the second conserved V-encoded cysteine to the conserved J-encoded phenylalanine. In an earlier analysis of more than 550 of the donors, sequences lacking an unambiguous match to a single V gene segment were excluded. In an earlier analysis of roughly 600 of the donors, a V segment was called functional when productive rearrangements were above 56.7%, and segregating when the standard deviation between donors exceeded 5%. A statistical classification framework was built to diagnose cytomegalovirus status from the catalog of TCR beta chain sequences. In a later analysis, V and J genes were assigned by comparing TCR nucleotide sequences against IMGT/GENE-DB human TR gene sequences. In a later analysis, CDR3 sequences and most-parsimonious VDJ recombination scenarios were assigned using the TCRdist pipeline. A later analysis defined each TCR beta chain by its CDR3 amino acid sequence plus V-gene family, and excluded reads lacking a unique V-gene family. As a way to deal with suspected cross-contamination and a sequencing artifact, a later analysis dropped 450 to 600 nucleotide sequences that were highly shared and had low generation probability. In a later analysis, a clonal expansion index for each public chain was calculated from normalized within-repertoire ranks of inferred template counts. In a later analysis, generation probabilities were computed with a VDJ recombination model fitted to out-of-frame rearrangements, and the resulting probabilities were checked against IGoR. In a later analysis, TCR-TCR, TCR-HLA and TCR-CMV co-occurrence was scored with hypergeometric tests, and a repertoire-size bias correction was applied to TCR pairs. To estimate false discovery rates, a later analysis permuted the HLA or CMV assignments 20 times. In a later analysis, co-occurring TCRs were grouped using DBSCAN, with TCRdist sequence similarity added in when clustering inside HLA-allele-positive subsets. Repertoires with fewer than 30,000 or more than 120,000 public chains were left out of co-occurrence clustering, as were about 5 repertoires with anomalous nucleotide sharing. The source is immuneACCESS, and TCRdb retained only in-frame sequences with V and J called. Part of the clones is not carried over; for the studies checked, unresolved V genes explain less than half of this, and the remainder is unexplained. V, J and clone size reflect that table, while D and trimming were determined from the DNA. The sample yields 180,000 or so clones; 82% were counted once. The top ten constitute approximately 0.092% of the sample.

Broad study findings and their caveats: A later genetic analysis reported fewer N-insertions in productive TCRs among donors in an Asian-associated ancestry cluster than the roughly 700-donor mean. In a later analysis, the rate of TCR association differed among HLA loci, with DRB1 alleles having the most associated TCRs and HLA-C alleles having the fewest. Most CMV-associated TCR beta chains appeared to be HLA-restricted in a later analysis, and the HLA associations seemed to be driven largely by CMV exposure. The earlier analysis of 450 to 700 of the donors excluded roughly 17 rarely observed V segments, including chromosome 9 orphons, because counts were too low. CMV serostatus was the only immune exposure information available for the cohort. The study gave a list of around 170 TCR beta chains associated with cytomegalovirus. In a later genetic analysis, a missense DCLRE1C variant was associated with V-gene and J-gene trimming of TCR beta chains, and the association was replicated in an independent cohort. A later analysis found that HLA-associated TCR beta chains were more clonally expanded and had lower generation probabilities than equally common non-associated chains. Correlated functional status among segregating V segments might reflect linkage disequilibrium, but an unknown experimental factor could not be ruled out. A few of the identified cytomegalovirus-associated TCR beta chains were confirmed in vitro to be specific for cytomegalovirus antigens. A further reported finding was that TCR beta sequences accurately predicted the HLA-A and HLA-B alleles for most subjects in the first cohort. In a later analysis, several top co-occurrence clusters were reported to appear linked to parvovirus B19, influenza, CMV and Epstein-Barr virus. The authors suggested that the approach could potentially be extended to other disease states and immunological phenotypes. The 87-base-pair reads could not distinguish some IMGT-functional V segments, including TRBV6-2 and TRBV6-3, so those segments were excluded. This cohort had only TCR beta chains sequenced, and the lack of alpha or paired-chain data limited which features could be detected. In both the original and validation cohorts, the classifier was reported to diagnose cytomegalovirus status with high specificity and sensitivity. A later analysis associated 17,000 or so TCR beta sequences with specific HLA alleles at a false discovery rate of 0.05. The sequencing pipeline was judged likely to have produced a cluster of highly shared sequence variants as a technical artifact. Roughly uniform sequencing depth across donors was assumed in presence/absence analyses, although this assumption may not hold. Because HLA typing was unavailable for some donors at each locus, only the typed subset was used in association tests. Assigning TCR associations to individual alleles was difficult when HLA alleles, especially DR and DQ, strongly co-occurred. Most TCR sequences were observed very rarely across donors, whereas some public TCRs were present in many individuals. An earlier analysis of approximately 570 of the donors showed that most TCR beta V segments appeared in productive rearrangements either about 87% or about 30% of the time, which broadly matched IMGT annotations.

The cohort comprised around 700 healthy bone marrow donors. All cohort members were sampled while nominally healthy, although unrecorded immune exposures were likely present. The donor was CMV seronegative and belonged to the group of 352 seronegative cohort members. Each donor provided a peripheral blood sample, and peripheral blood mononuclear cells were used for TCR beta sequencing. The Qiagen DNeasy Blood Extraction Kit was used to extract genomic DNA from the blood cell samples. On this clone: Its recognized antigen is unknown. Per-base qualities were not stored, and no clone one base away is much larger.

The germline V gene encodes CDR1 SQVTM and CDR2 ANQGSEA. From cysteine to phenylalanine, the CDR3 is 14 amino acids long. The CDR3 DNA has 42 bases and is translated from base 1. V is reduced by 4 bases and J by 4 bases, leaving a spacing of 14 bases between them. This TCR was recovered from a boy aged 2 to 10 in good health and CMV-seronegative. Sequences were obtained from PBMCs. The rearrangement joined TRBV29-1 to TRBJ2-1; 7 matching bases give a weak D call of TRBD2. The nucleotide sequence is TGCAGCGTTGCATGGCGGGGGCCATACAATGAGCAGTTCTTC. This is translated as CSVAWRGPYNEQFF.